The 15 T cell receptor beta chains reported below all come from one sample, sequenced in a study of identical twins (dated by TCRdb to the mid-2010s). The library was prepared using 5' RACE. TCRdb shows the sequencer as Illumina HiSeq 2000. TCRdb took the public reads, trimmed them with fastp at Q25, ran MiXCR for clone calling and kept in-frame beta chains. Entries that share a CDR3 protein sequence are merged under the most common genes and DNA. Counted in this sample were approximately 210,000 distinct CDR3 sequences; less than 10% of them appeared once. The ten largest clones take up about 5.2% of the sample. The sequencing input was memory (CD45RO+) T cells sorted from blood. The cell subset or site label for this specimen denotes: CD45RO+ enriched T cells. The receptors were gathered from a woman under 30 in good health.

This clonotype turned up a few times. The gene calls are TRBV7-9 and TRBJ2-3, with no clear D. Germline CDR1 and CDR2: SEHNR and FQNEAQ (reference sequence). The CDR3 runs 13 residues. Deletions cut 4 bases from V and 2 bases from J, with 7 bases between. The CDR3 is CASSSPNTDTQYF. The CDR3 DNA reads TGTGCCAGCAGCTCCCCCAACACAGATACGCAGTATTTT.

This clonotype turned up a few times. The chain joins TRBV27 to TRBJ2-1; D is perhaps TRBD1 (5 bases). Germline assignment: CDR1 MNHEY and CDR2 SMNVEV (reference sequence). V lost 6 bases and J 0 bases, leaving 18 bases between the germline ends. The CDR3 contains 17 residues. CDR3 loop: CASRTTTGRSSYNEQFF. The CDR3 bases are TGTGCCAGCAGGACAACAACAGGTCGAAGCTCCTACAATGAGCAGTTCTTC.

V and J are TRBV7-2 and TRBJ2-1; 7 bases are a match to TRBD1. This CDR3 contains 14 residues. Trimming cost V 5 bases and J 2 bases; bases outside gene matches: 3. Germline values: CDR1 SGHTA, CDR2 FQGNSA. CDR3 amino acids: CASSPGTAYNEQFF. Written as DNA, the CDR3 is TGTGCCAGCAGCCCCGGGACAGCCTACAATGAGCAGTTCTTC.

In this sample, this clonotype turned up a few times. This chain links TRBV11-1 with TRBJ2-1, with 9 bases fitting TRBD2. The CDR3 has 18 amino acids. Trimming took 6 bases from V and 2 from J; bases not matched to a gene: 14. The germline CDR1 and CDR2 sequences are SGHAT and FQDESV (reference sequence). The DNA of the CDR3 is TGTGCCAGCAGGCCAGGGGTGGGGCTAGCGGGAACCTACAATGAGCAGTTCTTC. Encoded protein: CASRPGVGLAGTYNEQFF. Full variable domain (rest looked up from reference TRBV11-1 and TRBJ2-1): EAEVAQSPRYKITEKSQAVAFWCDPISGHATLYWYRQILGQGPELLVQFQDESVVDDSQLPKDRFSAERLKGVDSTLKIQPAELGDSAMYLCASRPGVGLAGTYNEQFFGPGTRLTVL.

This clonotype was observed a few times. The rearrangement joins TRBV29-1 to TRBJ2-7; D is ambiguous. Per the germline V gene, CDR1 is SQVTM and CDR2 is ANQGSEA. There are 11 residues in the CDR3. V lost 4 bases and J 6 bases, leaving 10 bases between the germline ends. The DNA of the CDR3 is TGCAGCGTTGGGGGTCCCTTCGAGCAGTACTTC. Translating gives CSVGGPFEQYF.

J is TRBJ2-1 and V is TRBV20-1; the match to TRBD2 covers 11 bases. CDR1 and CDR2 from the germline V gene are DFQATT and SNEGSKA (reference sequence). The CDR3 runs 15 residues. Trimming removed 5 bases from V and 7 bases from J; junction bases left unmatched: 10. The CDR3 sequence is CSAWVGTSGYNEQFF. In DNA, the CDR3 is TGCAGTGCTTGGGTCGGGACTAGCGGTTATAATGAGCAGTTCTTC.

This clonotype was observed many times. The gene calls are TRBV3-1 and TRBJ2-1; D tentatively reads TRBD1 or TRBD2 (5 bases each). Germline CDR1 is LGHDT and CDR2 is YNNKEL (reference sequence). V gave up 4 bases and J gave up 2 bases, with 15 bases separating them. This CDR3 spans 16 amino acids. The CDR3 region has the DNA TGTGCCAGCAGCCCCCAGTGGTGGGGGACCTACAATGAGCAGTTCTTC. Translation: CASSPQWWGTYNEQFF.

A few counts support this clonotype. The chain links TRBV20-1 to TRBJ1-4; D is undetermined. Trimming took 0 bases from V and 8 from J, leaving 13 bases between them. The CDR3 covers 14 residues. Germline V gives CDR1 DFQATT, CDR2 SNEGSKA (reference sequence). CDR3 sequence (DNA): TGCAGTGCTAGAGATCCCCGGGTTCCAGAAAAACTGTTTTTT. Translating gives CSARDPRVPEKLFF.

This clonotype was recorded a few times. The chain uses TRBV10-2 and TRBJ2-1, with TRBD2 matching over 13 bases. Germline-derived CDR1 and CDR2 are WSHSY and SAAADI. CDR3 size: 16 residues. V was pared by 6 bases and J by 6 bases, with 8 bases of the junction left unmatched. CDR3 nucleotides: TGCGCCAGCAGCAGACTAGCGGGAGGACTAGGCAATGAGCAGTTCTTC. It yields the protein CASSRLAGGLGNEQFF.

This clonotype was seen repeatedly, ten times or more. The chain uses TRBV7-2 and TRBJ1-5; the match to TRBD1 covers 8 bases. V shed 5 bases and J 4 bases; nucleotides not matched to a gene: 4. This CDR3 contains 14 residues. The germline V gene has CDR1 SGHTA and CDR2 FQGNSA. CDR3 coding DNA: TGTGCCAGCAGCACCCGGACAGGGAATCAGCCCCAGCATTTT. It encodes CASSTRTGNQPQHF.

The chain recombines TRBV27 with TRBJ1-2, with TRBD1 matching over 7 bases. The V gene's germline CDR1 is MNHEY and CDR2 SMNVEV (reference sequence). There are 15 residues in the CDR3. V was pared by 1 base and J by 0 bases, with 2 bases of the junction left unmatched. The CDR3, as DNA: TGTGCCAGCAGTTTATACAGGGGCGCTAACTATGGCTACACCTTC. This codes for CASSLYRGANYGYTF.

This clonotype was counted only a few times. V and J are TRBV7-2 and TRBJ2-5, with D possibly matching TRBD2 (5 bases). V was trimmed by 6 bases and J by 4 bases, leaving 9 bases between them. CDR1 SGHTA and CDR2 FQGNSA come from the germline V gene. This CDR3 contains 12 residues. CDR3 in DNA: TGTGCCAGCAGACTAGGGCTAGAGACCCAGTACTTC. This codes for CASRLGLETQYF.

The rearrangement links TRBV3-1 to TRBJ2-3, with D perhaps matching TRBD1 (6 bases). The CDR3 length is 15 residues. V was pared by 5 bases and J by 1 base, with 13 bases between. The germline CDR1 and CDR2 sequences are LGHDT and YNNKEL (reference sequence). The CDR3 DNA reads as TGTGCCAGCAGCGTTACAGGGTCGGGCACAGATACGCAGTATTTT. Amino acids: CASSVTGSGTDTQYF.

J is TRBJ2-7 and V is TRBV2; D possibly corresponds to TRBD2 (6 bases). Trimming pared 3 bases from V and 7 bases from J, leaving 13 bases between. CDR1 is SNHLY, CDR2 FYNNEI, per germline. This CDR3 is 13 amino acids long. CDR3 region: CASSESNRGEQYF. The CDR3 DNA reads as TGTGCCAGCAGTGAGTCTAATCGGGGGGAGCAGTACTTC. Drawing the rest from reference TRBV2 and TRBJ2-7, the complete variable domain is EPEVTQTPSHQVTQMGQEVILRCVPISNHLYFYWYRQILGQKVEFLVSFYNNEISEKSEIFDDQFSVERPDGSNFTLKIRSTKLEDSAMYFCASSESNRGEQYFGPGTRLTVT.

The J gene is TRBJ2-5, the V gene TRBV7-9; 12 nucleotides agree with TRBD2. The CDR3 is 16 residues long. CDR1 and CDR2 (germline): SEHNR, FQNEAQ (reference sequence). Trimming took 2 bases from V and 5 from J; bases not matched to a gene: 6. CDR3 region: CASSLFGTSGRETQYF. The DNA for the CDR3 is TGTGCCAGCAGCTTATTCGGGACTAGCGGGCGCGAGACCCAGTACTTC.